One and the same sample provided the 17 T cell receptor beta chains below, sequenced in a study of early T cells in non-severe SARS-CoV-2 infection. TCRdb recomputed calls from the 5' RACE reads with MiXCR, one row per CDR3 protein. The sample contains around 75,000 distinct CDR3 sequences, under 9.5% of which appear only once. Sample: whole blood. The receptors here all came from an adult who was a healthcare worker with PCR-confirmed SARS-CoV-2 infection or an uninfected control (not recorded which).

The chain recombines TRBV29-1 with TRBJ1-2; no definite D call. Germline V gene sequence: CDR1 SQVTM, CDR2 ANQGSEA. The CDR3 has 12 residues. V lost 0 bases to trimming and J lost 4 bases, with 6 bases between them. The CDR3 bases are TGCAGCGTTGAAGACGGATTCTATGGCTACACCTTC. Protein sequence: CSVEDGFYGYTF.

This clonotype was recorded at least ten times. This chain links TRBV9 with TRBJ2-1; D gene unclear. Looked up from germline, CDR1 is SGDLS and CDR2 is YYNGEE. The CDR3 contains 13 residues. V lost 5 bases, J lost 7 bases, and 13 bases lay in between. This CDR3 reads CASSTLVLNEQFF. CDR3 sequence (DNA): TGTGCCAGCAGTACCCTAGTCCTAAATGAGCAGTTCTTC.

The CDR3 bases are TGCAGTGCTAGAACTAGCGGGGGGTCAGATACGCAGTATTTT. Its protein product is CSARTSGGSDTQYF. The chain recombines TRBV20-1 with TRBJ2-3; 12 nucleotides agree with TRBD2. V shed 2 bases and J 4 bases; nucleotides not matched to a gene: 1. Germline lookup yields CDR1 DFQATT and CDR2 SNEGSKA (reference sequence). The CDR3 covers 14 residues.

This clonotype has more than one count but fewer than ten. The chain is built from TRBV24-1 and TRBJ2-1; D assignment may be TRBD1 or TRBD2 (5 bases each). There are 17 residues in the CDR3. Trimming took 3 bases from V and 4 from J, leaving 18 bases between them. CDR1 KGHDR and CDR2 SFDVKD come from the germline V gene. The CDR3 DNA reads as TGTGCCACCAGTGATCCACCGGGACGGAGAGGGTACAATGAGCAGTTCTTC. Amino acids: CATSDPPGRRGYNEQFF.

This clonotype was counted ten times or more. The J gene is TRBJ2-3, the V gene TRBV12-5; D perhaps matches TRBD2 (5 bases). The ends were cut back, 9 bases at V and 2 bases at J, with 15 bases in the middle. Germline V gene lookup returns CDR1 LGHNT and CDR2 FRNRAP. CDR3 length: 14 amino acids. CDR3 coding DNA: TGTGCTAGCACTTCAGGACTTCCCACAGATACGCAGTATTTT. Translation gives CASTSGLPTDTQYF.

This chain uses TRBV7-3 with TRBJ2-3, with 13 positions matching TRBD2. The V segment lost 5 bases and the J segment 6 bases; nucleotides outside the gene matches: 5. Germline V lookup: CDR1 SGHTA, CDR2 FQGTGA. The CDR3 covers 15 residues. CDR3 residues: CASSIGTSGADTQYF. The CDR3 coding sequence is TGTGCCAGCAGCATAGGGACTAGCGGGGCGGATACGCAGTATTTT. Based on the CDR3 plus reference TRBV7-3 and TRBJ2-3, the full variable domain is GAGVSQTPSNKVTEKGKYVELRCDPISGHTALYWYRQSLGQGPEFLIYFQGTGAADDSGLPNDRFFAVRPEGSVSTLKIQRTERGDSAVYLCASSIGTSGADTQYFGPGTRLTVL.

This clonotype has at least ten counts. This chain uses TRBV7-2 with TRBJ2-3; D is undetermined. The germline gives CDR1 SGHTA, CDR2 FQGNSA. The CDR3 is made up of 12 amino acids. V lost 1 base and J 6 bases, leaving 5 bases between the germline ends. CDR3 protein: CASSLVGDTQYF. CDR3 in DNA: TGTGCCAGCAGCTTAGTGGGGGATACGCAGTATTTT.

This clonotype was seen many times. V gene TRBV7-9 combines with J gene TRBJ1-4; D not resolved. Germline V CDR1 and CDR2: SEHNR, FQNEAQ (reference sequence). V lost 2 bases and J 5 bases, leaving 6 bases between the germline ends. The CDR3 runs to 13 residues. CDR3 sequence (DNA): TGTGCCAGCAGCTTAACTGAGAATGAAAAACTGTTTTTT. This translates into CASSLTENEKLFF.

This chain connects TRBV20-1 to TRBJ1-6; D perhaps matches TRBD1 (6 bases). CDR1 is DFQATT and CDR2 is SNEGSKA in the germline V gene (reference sequence). With 5 bases removed from V and 0 bases from J, the gap between germline ends came to 14 bases. The CDR3 is 16 amino acids. CDR3: CSAPSGGLSYNSPLHF. The CDR3 nucleotides are TGCAGTGCTCCGTCGGGGGGCCTCTCCTATAATTCACCCCTCCACTTT.

This clonotype was counted a few times. The V gene is TRBV20-1, the J gene TRBJ1-5; 7 nucleotides line up with TRBD1. Germline V gene lookup returns CDR1 DFQATT and CDR2 SNEGSKA (reference sequence). V gave up 3 bases and J gave up 1 base; unmatched junction bases: 0. The CDR3 runs to 13 residues. In nucleotides, the CDR3 is TGCAGTGCTAGGGGACAGAGCAATCAGCCCCAGCATTTT. Protein sequence: CSARGQSNQPQHF.

This clonotype appeared a few times. The chain has TRBV10-3 and TRBJ2-7; D might be TRBD1 or TRBD2, each matching 6 bases. Germline assignment: CDR1 ENHRY and CDR2 SYGVKD. The CDR3 has 15 amino acids. Trimming took off 2 bases at V and 4 bases at J, with 15 bases between the two ends. Here the CDR3 reads CAISEPSQGGYEQYF. CDR3 DNA sequence: TGTGCCATCAGTGAGCCGTCGCAAGGGGGGTACGAGCAGTACTTC.

In this sample, this clonotype turned up a few times. The chain recombines TRBV12-3 or TRBV12-4 with TRBJ2-3; D could derive from TRBD1 or TRBD2 (5 bases each). The ends were cut back, 6 bases at V and 6 bases at J, with 16 bases in the middle. The CDR3 has 14 residues. This CDR3 reads CASSLGDPGDTQYF. In DNA, the CDR3 is TGTGCCAGCAGCCTCGGGGACCCGGGTGATACGCAGTATTTT.

In its sample, this clonotype was seen many times. The CDR3 region is CSASFQGGGPRETQYF. The CDR3 DNA follows: TGCAGTGCGAGTTTTCAAGGGGGAGGGCCCCGAGAGACCCAGTACTTC. The J gene is TRBJ2-5, the V gene TRBV20-1, with a tentative D call TRBD2 (7 bases). The CDR3 has 16 residues. CDR1 and CDR2 (germline): DFQATT, SNEGSKA (reference sequence). Trimming removed 6 bases from V and 4 bases from J, with 24 bases in between.

The sample holds many counts of this clonotype. The CDR3 protein is CSACPGTGSATEAFF. The CDR3 nucleotides read TGCAGCGCCTGTCCCGGGACAGGGTCGGCCACTGAAGCTTTCTTT. V gene TRBV29-1 combines with J gene TRBJ1-1, with 9 bases matching TRBD1. Looked up from germline, CDR1 is SQVTM and CDR2 is ANQGSEA. This CDR3 is built from 15 residues. The V and J ends lost 7 bases and 4 bases, in that order; junction bases with no gene match: 13.

In this sample, this clonotype turned up many times. The chain has TRBV30 and TRBJ1-3; 7 bases fit TRBD1. This CDR3 has 14 amino acids. Germline assignment: CDR1 GTSNPN and CDR2 SVGIG (reference sequence). J lost 7 bases, V lost 1 base, and 7 bases had no gene match. As DNA, the CDR3 is TGTGCCTGGAGTGACCCGACAGGGAGGAACACCATATATTTT. Amino acid sequence: CAWSDPTGRNTIYF.

This clonotype has a handful of counts. J is TRBJ2-7 and V is TRBV29-1, with 11 bases aligning to TRBD2. CDR3 length equals 16 residues. Unmatched junction bases numbered 10, after V lost 4 bases and J lost 2 bases. From germline, CDR1 is SQVTM and CDR2 ANQGSEA. The CDR3 region has the DNA TGCAGCGTTGTCGGTCTAGCGGGAGGTGGCCCCTACGAGCAGTACTTC. Its protein product is CSVVGLAGGGPYEQYF.

This clonotype has a count of ten or more. The chain has TRBV3-1 and TRBJ1-1, with D hard to call. CDR3 size: 13 residues. V gave up 2 bases and J gave up 4 bases, with 8 bases separating them. From germline, CDR1 is LGHDT and CDR2 YNNKEL (reference sequence). CDR3 loop: CASSQIPGTEAFF. The CDR3 DNA reads TGTGCCAGCAGCCAAATTCCGGGCACTGAAGCTTTCTTT.